This TCR beta chain was identified in a study of beta chain features in type 1 diabetes. This clone was recorded a few times. The antigen is unknown. This CDR3 spans 14 amino acids. The germline gives CDR1 MNHEY, CDR2 SMNVEV (reference sequence). Deletions cut 5 bases from V and 4 bases from J, with 12 bases between. TCRB transcripts that were expressed got sequenced, as all of the isolated RNA had been reverse transcribed. TCRdb keeps only in-frame clones here, not all; method: immunoSEQ multiplex PCR. The sample yields roughly 150,000 clones, 11% seen once. Findings of the study overall: Whether TCRB rearrangement is influenced by HLA type was left unresolved in this analysis. Comparison showed that naive, central memory and Treg TCRB repertoires appeared more similar among patients than among healthy donors.

This TCR came from a man aged 18 to 30 in good health. The genes are TRBV27 and TRBJ2-1; D might be TRBD1 or TRBD2, each matching 5 bases. The material sequenced was central memory CD4+ T cells from blood. Here the CDR3 DNA reads TGTGCCAGCAGTCGGGGCTTATCATACAATGAGCAGTTCTTC. Amino acid sequence: CASSRGLSYNEQFF.